This is a list of T cell receptor beta chains from one sample in a study of shared clonotypes between healthy human individuals. The repertoire was sequenced with immunoSEQ multiplex PCR; TCRdb's copy has only in-frame clones and lacks some. The sample holds roughly 720,000 clones, 90% seen once. Sequencing input: memory CD8+ T cells from PBMCs. Receptor source: a man between 18 and 35 years old in good health. Some clones in this sample may be carry-over from other donors' samples. The CDR3 runs from the conserved cysteine through the conserved F or W. A D gene is named only where the DNA matches it firmly. The size entry is marked missing in some rows and otherwise reads once, few, many or a size class.

J gene,V gene,D gene,clone size,CDR3 protein,CDR3 DNA
TRBJ2-7,TRBV5-5,NA,NA,CASSLERGRHTYEQYF,TGTGCCAGCAGCTTGGAAAGGGGCAGACACACCTACGAGCAGTACTTC
TRBJ2-5,TRBV5-8,TRBD1,NA,CASSRGTGEETQYF,TGTGCCAGCAGCCGAGGGACAGGGGAAGAGACCCAGTACTTC
TRBJ1-1,TRBV7-9,NA,NA,CASSVGQNTEAFF,TGTGCCAGCAGCGTTGGACAGAACACTGAAGCTTTCTTT
TRBJ2-7,TRBV28,NA,NA,CASSQTRTYYEQYF,TGTGCCAGCAGTCAAACTCGGACCTACTACGAGCAGTACTTC
TRBJ1-6,TRBV5-4,NA,NA,CASSLDDSPLHF,TGTGCCAGCAGCTTGGATGATTCACCCCTCCACTTT
TRBJ1-5,TRBV15,NA,once,CATSRGRDNQPQHF,TGTGCCACCAGCAGAGGCAGGGACAATCAGCCCCAGCATTTT
TRBJ1-1,TRBV10-3,NA,NA,CSSGSLNTEAFF,TGTTCCTCCGGGAGCCTGAACACTGAAGCTTTCTTT
TRBJ2-1,TRBV7-6,TRBD2,NA,CASSLAPWAGGNEQFF,TGTGCCAGCAGCTTAGCCCCTTGGGCGGGAGGAAATGAGCAGTTCTTC
TRBJ1-1,TRBV2,NA,NA,CASSGRTDNTEAFF,TGTGCCAGCAGTGGGAGGACAGACAACACTGAAGCTTTCTTT
TRBJ1-1,TRBV28,NA,NA,CASSSSGNTEAFF,TGTGCCAGCAGTTCTTCTGGGAACACTGAAGCTTTCTTT
TRBJ2-7,TRBV19,TRBD1,NA,CASSTYSGTGFYEQYF,TGTGCCAGTAGTACCTACTCCGGGACAGGGTTCTACGAGCAGTACTTC
TRBJ1-6,TRBV9,TRBD1,NA,CASSVDTGEGPLHF,TGTGCCAGCAGCGTAGACACAGGGGAAGGACCCCTCCACTTT
TRBJ2-4,TRBV7-9,NA,NA,CASSFPGLKNIQYF,TGTGCCAGCAGCTTCCCGGGCTTAAAAAACATTCAGTACTTC
TRBJ2-7,TRBV4-3,TRBD1,NA,CASSQDRDSYYEQYF,TGCGCCAGCAGCCAAGATCGGGACAGTTACTACGAGCAGTACTTC
TRBJ2-4,TRBV27,TRBD1,NA,CASPRDRRSYIQYF,TGTGCCAGCCCTAGGGACAGGCGAAGCTACATTCAGTACTTC
TRBJ1-6,TRBV4-2,NA,NA,CASSPRLGPLHF,TGTGCCAGCAGCCCGCGGCTGGGACCCCTCCACTTT
TRBJ2-1,TRBV27,NA,NA,CASSLGRYDNEQFF,TGTGCCAGCAGTTTAGGGCGGTACGACAATGAGCAGTTCTTC
TRBJ2-3,TRBV5-6,NA,NA,CASSLAWGSTDTQYF,TGTGCCAGCAGCTTGGCCTGGGGGAGCACAGATACGCAGTATTTT
TRBJ2-3,TRBV4-3,TRBD2,NA,CASSQNLASGSTDTQYF,TGCGCCAGCAGCCAAAATTTAGCTAGCGGGAGCACAGATACGCAGTATTTT
TRBJ2-3,TRBV30,NA,NA,CAWTAEPFAEWRSTDTQYF,TGTGCCTGGACCGCCGAACCCTTCGCCGAGTGGCGATCAACAGATACGCAGTATTTT
TRBJ2-2,TRBV27,NA,NA,CASSLTWGELFF,TGTGCCAGCAGTTTGACTTGGGGGGAGCTGTTTTTT
TRBJ1-1,TRBV5-6,NA,NA,CASTRIIRTGEMNTEAFF,TGTGCCAGCACCCGAATCATACGGACGGGAGAGATGAACACTGAAGCTTTCTTT